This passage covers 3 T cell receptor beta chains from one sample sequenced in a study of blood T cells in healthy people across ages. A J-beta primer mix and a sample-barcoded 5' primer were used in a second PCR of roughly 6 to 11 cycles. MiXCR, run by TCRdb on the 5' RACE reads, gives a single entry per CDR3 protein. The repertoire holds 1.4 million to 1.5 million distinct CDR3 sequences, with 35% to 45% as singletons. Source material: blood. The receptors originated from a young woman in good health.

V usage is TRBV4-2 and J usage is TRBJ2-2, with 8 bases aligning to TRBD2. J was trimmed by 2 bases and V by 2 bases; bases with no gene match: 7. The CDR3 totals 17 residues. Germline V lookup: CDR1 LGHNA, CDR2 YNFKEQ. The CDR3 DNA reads TGTGCCAGCAGCCAATCCCAGGCGGGGGGTAACACCGGGGAGCTGTTTTTT. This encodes CASSQSQAGGNTGELFF.

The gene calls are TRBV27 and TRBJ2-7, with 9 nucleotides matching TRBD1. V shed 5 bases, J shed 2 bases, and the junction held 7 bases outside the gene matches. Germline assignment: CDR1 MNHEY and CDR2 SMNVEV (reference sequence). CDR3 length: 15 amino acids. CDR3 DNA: TGTGCCAGCAGTAGAGGACAGGGGTATCCCTACGAGCAGTACTTC. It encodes CASSRGQGYPYEQYF.

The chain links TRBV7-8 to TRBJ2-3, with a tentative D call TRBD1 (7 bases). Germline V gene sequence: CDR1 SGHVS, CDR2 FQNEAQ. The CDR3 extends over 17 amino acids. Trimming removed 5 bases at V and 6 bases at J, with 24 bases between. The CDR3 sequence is CASSPLGGLTGSDTQYF. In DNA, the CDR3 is TGTGCCAGCAGCCCATTGGGGGGTTTGACAGGGTCCGATACGCAGTATTTT. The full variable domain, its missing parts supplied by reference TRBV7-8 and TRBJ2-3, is GAGVSQSPRYKVAKRGQDVALRCDPISGHVSLFWYQQALGQGPEFLTYFQNEAQLDKSGLPSDRFFAERPEGSVSTLKIQRTQQEDSAVYLCASSPLGGLTGSDTQYFGPGTRLTVL.